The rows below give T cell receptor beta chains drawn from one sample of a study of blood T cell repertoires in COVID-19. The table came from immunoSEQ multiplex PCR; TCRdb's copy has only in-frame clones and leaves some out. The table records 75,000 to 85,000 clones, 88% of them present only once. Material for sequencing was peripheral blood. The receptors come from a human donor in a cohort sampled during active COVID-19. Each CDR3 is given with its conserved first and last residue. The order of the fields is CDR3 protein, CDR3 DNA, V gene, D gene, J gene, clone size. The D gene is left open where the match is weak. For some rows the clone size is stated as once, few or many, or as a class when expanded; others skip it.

CDR3aa: CASTPGGGNRETQYF; CDR3nt: TGTGCCAGCACCCCCGGTGGCGGGAACCGAGAGACCCAGTACTTC; v_gene: TRBV11-3; d_gene: .; j_gene: TRBJ2-5; abundance: .
CDR3aa: CASSLTRLGDRISYNEQFF; CDR3nt: TGTGCCAGCAGCTTAACCCGATTGGGGGACAGGATCTCCTACAATGAGCAGTTCTTC; v_gene: TRBV11-3; d_gene: TRBD1; j_gene: TRBJ2-1; abundance: .
CDR3aa: CASSQSGAGVTDTQYF; CDR3nt: TGCGCCAGCAGCCAAAGCGGTGCGGGTGTGACAGATACGCAGTATTTT; v_gene: TRBV4-3; d_gene: .; j_gene: TRBJ2-3; abundance: once
CDR3aa: CASSASPGVGATQYF; CDR3nt: TGTGCCAGCAGCGCCTCACCCGGAGTCGGTGCAACCCAGTACTTC; v_gene: TRBV9; d_gene: .; j_gene: TRBJ2-5; abundance: .
CDR3aa: CATSDPSADIVNQPQHF; CDR3nt: TGTGCCACCAGTGATCCAAGCGCGGACATTGTGAATCAGCCCCAGCATTTT; v_gene: TRBV24-1; d_gene: .; j_gene: TRBJ1-5; abundance: .
CDR3aa: CASSQHRGYGYTF; CDR3nt: TGTGCCAGCAGTCAACACAGGGGCTATGGCTACACCTTC; v_gene: TRBV21-1; d_gene: .; j_gene: TRBJ1-2; abundance: .
CDR3aa: CASKEYQGIDTEAFF; CDR3nt: TGTGCCAGCAAGGAGTACCAGGGGATCGACACTGAAGCTTTCTTT; v_gene: TRBV6-5; d_gene: .; j_gene: TRBJ1-1; abundance: .
CDR3aa: CASSVGTGLAEQYF; CDR3nt: TGTGCCAGCAGCGTCGGGACAGGGTTAGCCGAGCAGTACTTC; v_gene: TRBV7-9; d_gene: TRBD1; j_gene: TRBJ2-7; abundance: .
CDR3aa: CSVTRQGPDGNTIYF; CDR3nt: TGCAGCGTTACGCGACAGGGGCCCGATGGAAACACCATATATTTT; v_gene: TRBV29-1; d_gene: TRBD1; j_gene: TRBJ1-3; abundance: .
CDR3aa: CASSSGQGGEQYF; CDR3nt: TGTGCCAGCAGCTCGGGACAGGGGGGAGAGCAGTACTTC; v_gene: TRBV11-3; d_gene: TRBD1; j_gene: TRBJ2-7; abundance: .
CDR3aa: CASSKSTGGNTIYF; CDR3nt: TGTGCCAGCAGCAAGTCGACAGGGGGAAACACCATATATTTT; v_gene: TRBV7-2; d_gene: TRBD1; j_gene: TRBJ1-3; abundance: .
CDR3aa: CASRTGEAYNSPLHF; CDR3nt: TGTGCCAGCAGGACAGGGGAGGCCTATAATTCACCCCTCCACTTT; v_gene: TRBV27; d_gene: TRBD1; j_gene: TRBJ1-6; abundance: .
CDR3aa: CASSLLGGMNMNTEAFF; CDR3nt: TGTGCCAGCAGCCTGCTAGGGGGAATGAATATGAACACTGAAGCTTTCTTT; v_gene: TRBV4-2; d_gene: .; j_gene: TRBJ1-1; abundance: few
CDR3aa: CASSPTRGPDTEAFF; CDR3nt: TGTGCCAGCTCACCTACTCGAGGCCCTGACACTGAAGCTTTCTTT; v_gene: TRBV18; d_gene: .; j_gene: TRBJ1-1; abundance: .
CDR3aa: CASSIVARTSSYEQYF; CDR3nt: TGTGCCAGTAGTATAGTAGCAAGGACTAGCTCCTACGAGCAGTACTTC; v_gene: TRBV19; d_gene: TRBD2; j_gene: TRBJ2-7; abundance: .
CDR3aa: CASSIDGRVNSPLHF; CDR3nt: TGTGCCAGTAGTATAGATGGCAGGGTCAATTCACCCCTCCACTTT; v_gene: TRBV19; d_gene: .; j_gene: TRBJ1-6; abundance: few
CDR3aa: CASSQGQTNTEAFF; CDR3nt: TGTGCCAGCAGCCAAGGACAGACAAACACTGAAGCTTTCTTT; v_gene: TRBV7-2; d_gene: .; j_gene: TRBJ1-1; abundance: few
CDR3aa: CASSRPGQGGEQYF; CDR3nt: TGCGCCAGCAGCCGTCCGGGACAGGGAGGGGAGCAGTACTTC; v_gene: TRBV5-1; d_gene: TRBD1; j_gene: TRBJ2-7; abundance: .
CDR3aa: CASSEPGLAGEYEQFF; CDR3nt: TGTGCCAGCAGTGAACCAGGACTAGCGGGAGAATATGAGCAGTTCTTC; v_gene: TRBV2; d_gene: TRBD2; j_gene: TRBJ2-1; abundance: few
CDR3aa: CASSWDRGVTRQYF; CDR3nt: TGTGCCAGCAGTTGGGACAGGGGTGTTACGAGGCAGTACTTC; v_gene: TRBV27; d_gene: TRBD1; j_gene: TRBJ2-7; abundance: .